This T cell receptor beta chain was captured in a study of regulatory T cells. Study-wide results and caveats: Control CD8+ cells showed a nonsignificant trend toward higher Shannon entropy than patient CD8+ cells.

CDR3 length: 14 amino acids. The PCR used 52 TRBV and 13 TRBJ primers. Some clones are missing from TCRdb's copy, which holds only in-frame ones; the method was immunoSEQ multiplex PCR. This table has approximately 9,300 clones, 75% to 90% appearing once. To note about this clone: Its antigen remains unidentified.

The sequenced sample was CD8+ T cells sorted from blood. The chain joins TRBV21-1 to TRBJ1-2. TRBV21-1 is a pseudogene segment. The origin of this receptor is a person under 30 with CD3G deficiency. In nucleotides, the CDR3 is TGTGCCAGCCCCCCTTCGACGGGAAACTATGGCTACACCTTC. Translating gives CASPPSTGNYGYTF.